The 16 T cell receptor beta chains reported below all come from one sample, sequenced in a study of vaccination and CD4 T cells after COVID-19. Sequenced with the Oncomine TCR Beta short-read assay was DNA taken from cultured CD4+ T cells. TCRdb re-called the PCR reads through MiXCR, storing one row per CDR3 protein. The sample lists thousands of distinct CDR3 sequences, about 23% occurring once. Treatment indicated: 10-day PBMC culture with coronavirus spike peptide pools or control peptides (ViraFEST assay). These receptors' targets are unknown. The source material was CD4+ T cells from blood, cultured in vitro, sampled after SARS-CoV-2 vaccination. These receptors came from a human donor who had recovered from COVID-19.

In this sample, this clonotype turned up a few times. The chain uses TRBV6-1 and TRBJ1-2, with D perhaps TRBD1 (6 bases). Germline V gives CDR1 MNHNS, CDR2 SASEGT. The CDR3 is 14 residues long. V was clipped by 7 bases and J by 6 bases, with 18 bases between them. The CDR3 is CASTHIREGDGYTF. In DNA, the CDR3 is TGTGCCAGCACCCACATCAGAGAGGGGGATGGCTACACCTTC.

By sample fraction, this clonotype is large. The V gene is TRBV19, the J gene TRBJ2-7; the D gene is possibly TRBD1 (6 bases). V was shortened by 10 bases and J by 0 bases, with 7 bases between the two germline ends. CDR3 length equals 11 residues. CDR1 LNHDA and CDR2 SQIVND come from the germline V gene (reference sequence). CDR3 sequence: CATGASYEQYF. The CDR3 DNA is TGTGCCACAGGGGCCTCCTACGAGCAGTACTTC. The full variable domain, rest sourced from reference TRBV19 and TRBJ2-7, is DGGITQSPKYLFRKEGQNVTLSCEQNLNHDAMYWYRQDPGQGLRLIYYSQIVNDFQKGDIAEGYSVSREKKESFPLTVTSAQKNPTAFYLCATGASYEQYFGPGTRLTVT.

Judged by abundance, this clonotype is medium-sized. The V call is TRBV19, the J call TRBJ1-2; no definite D call. Germline V lookup: CDR1 LNHDA, CDR2 SQIVND (reference sequence). The V and J ends lost 5 bases and 6 bases respectively, with 13 bases between them. The CDR3 is 13 amino acids. The CDR3 nucleotides are TGTGCCAGTAGTCGAGACCTTAAGAATGGCTACACCTTC. It translates to CASSRDLKNGYTF.

This clonotype turned up a few times. The chain recombines TRBV6-1 with TRBJ2-5, with D unclear. The CDR3 is 11 residues long. CDR1 MNHNS and CDR2 SASEGT come from the germline V gene. V shed 4 bases and J shed 7 bases, with 7 bases lying between them. The CDR3 here is CASSGSTTQYF. CDR3 bases: TGTGCCAGCAGTGGCAGCACGACCCAGTACTTC.

By sample fraction, this clonotype is medium-sized. This chain uses TRBV6-1 with TRBJ2-5; 11 nucleotides line up with TRBD2. The CDR3 covers 18 residues. V shed 3 bases, J shed 6 bases, and the junction held 15 bases outside the gene matches. Per germline, CDR1 MNHNS and CDR2 SASEGT. CDR3 amino acids: CASSEGVGVAGGLKTQYF. CDR3 bases: TGTGCCAGCAGTGAGGGCGTTGGAGTAGCGGGGGGGTTGAAGACCCAGTACTTC.

This clonotype has just a few counts. The chain has TRBV15 and TRBJ2-6; 10 nucleotides align to TRBD1. Per the germline V gene, CDR1 is LNHNV and CDR2 is YYDKDF (reference sequence). This CDR3 spans 17 amino acids. V trimming: 5 bases; J trimming: 0 bases; junction bases outside the gene matches: 4. The CDR3 sequence is CATSRDRGNSGANVLTF. CDR3 sequence (DNA): TGTGCCACCAGCCGGGACAGGGGTAACTCTGGGGCCAACGTCCTGACTTTC. Complete variable domain (other parts from reference TRBV15 and TRBJ2-6): DAMVIQNPRYQVTQFGKPVTLSCSQTLNHNVMYWYQQKSSQAPKLLFHYYDKDFNNEADTPDNFQSRRPNTSFCFLDIRSPGLGDTAMYLCATSRDRGNSGANVLTFGAGSRLTVL.

By sample fraction, this clonotype is medium-sized. The chain couples TRBV6-5 to TRBJ2-5, with 10 bases fitting TRBD2. The CDR3 extends over 14 amino acids. With V trimmed by 0 bases and J by 5 bases, 0 bases remained unmatched. CDR1 and CDR2 from the germline V gene are MNHEY and SVGAGI. CDR3 region: CASSYSSGGETQYF. In nucleotides, the CDR3 is TGTGCCAGCAGTTACTCTAGCGGGGGGGAGACCCAGTACTTC.

J is TRBJ2-2 and V is TRBV6-1; tentatively, D is TRBD1 or TRBD2 (5 bases each). The V gene lost 8 bases and the J gene lost 0 bases, with 13 bases spanning the gap. The CDR3 loop spans 15 amino acids. Per the germline V gene, CDR1 is MNHNS and CDR2 is SASEGT. The chain's CDR3 is CASAEGIANTGELFF. CDR3 bases: TGTGCCAGCGCTGAGGGGATCGCGAACACCGGGGAGCTGTTTTTT.

The table lists this clonotype with a few counts. One junction end disagrees with the germline gene, perhaps due to a read error. The chain joins TRBV7-2 to TRBJ1-1; 9 bases agree with TRBD1. The CDR3 contains 18 residues. CDR1 and CDR2 from the germline V gene are SGHTA and FQGNSA. The DNA of the CDR3 is TGTGCCAGCAGCTTAGGGGGGGTAGGGACAGGGCGGAACGCTGAAGCTTTCTTT. It is translated as CASSLGGVGTGRNAEAFF. Supplemented by reference TRBV7-2 and TRBJ1-1, the full variable domain reads GAGVSQSPSNKVTEKGKDVELRCDPISGHTALYWYRQSLGQGLEFLIYFQGNSAPDKSGLPSDRFSAERTGGSVSTLTIQRTQQEDSAVYLCASSLGGVGTGRNAEAFFGQGTRLTVV.

This clonotype was recorded a few times. The chain combines TRBV27 with TRBJ2-1; possible D gene TRBD2, 6 bases. Germline CDR1 reads MNHEY; CDR2 reads SMNVEV (reference sequence). V was cut by 8 bases and J by 15 bases, with 23 bases left in between. CDR3 length: 13 amino acids. CDR3 coding DNA: TGTGCCAGCGCTGTTGGGGGACTTCCTATACCGTTCTTC. Encoded protein: CASAVGGLPIPFF.

The chain couples TRBV7-2 to TRBJ1-5; TRBD1 might be the D (6 bases). In germline, CDR1 is SGHTA, CDR2 FQGNSA. The CDR3 length is 14 residues. Trimming took 5 bases from V and 3 from J, leaving 11 bases between them. In DNA form, the CDR3 reads TGTGCCAGCAGCCTGACAGGACCCAATCAGCCCCAGCATTTT. Protein sequence: CASSLTGPNQPQHF.

This clonotype was seen a handful of times. The rearrangement joins TRBV7-6 to TRBJ1-1, with D possibly being TRBD1 (6 bases). CDR3 length equals 14 residues. The ends were cut back, 2 bases at V and 3 bases at J, with 10 bases in the middle. The germline V gene has CDR1 SGHVS and CDR2 FNYEAQ. CDR3 loop: CASSLRGGDTEAFF. The DNA of the CDR3 is TGTGCCAGCAGCTTAAGGGGGGGCGACACTGAAGCTTTCTTT.

The chain uses TRBV19 and TRBJ2-1; D perhaps matches TRBD2 (5 bases). CDR3 size: 11 residues. Germline V gene sequence: CDR1 LNHDA, CDR2 SQIVND (reference sequence). V shed 9 bases and J shed 6 bases, with 9 bases lying between them. The CDR3 DNA reads TGTGCCAGCGGGATGGGCAATGAGCAGTTCTTC. It yields the protein CASGMGNEQFF.

The chain employs TRBV7-9 and TRBJ2-6, with no clear D. Trimming removed 5 bases at V and 1 base at J, with 9 bases between. This CDR3 contains 15 residues. Germline V gene data show CDR1 as SEHNR and CDR2 as FQNEAQ (reference sequence). DNA of the CDR3: TGTGCCAGCAGCCCTCCTCGGTCTGGGGCCAACGTCCTGACTTTC. This translates into CASSPPRSGANVLTF.

This clonotype was observed a few times. This sequence joins TRBV6-1 and TRBJ2-5, with D unclear. CDR3 length: 16 residues. The V end lost 7 bases, the J end lost 2 bases, and 20 bases lay between the germline ends. The germline gives CDR1 MNHNS, CDR2 SASEGT. The CDR3 is CASNLNLRASQETQYF. The DNA of the CDR3 is TGTGCCAGCAATCTGAATCTAAGGGCTTCACAAGAGACCCAGTACTTC.

The chain recombines TRBV28 with TRBJ1-1; TRBD1 agrees at 7 bases. The CDR3 totals 12 residues. Germline CDR1 and CDR2: MDHEN and SYDVKM. Losses at the gene ends were 6 bases for V and 14 bases for J; bases not matched to a gene: 12. The CDR3 DNA reads TGTGCCAGCAGCCAACCCGGGACAGAGATCTTCTTT. Protein sequence: CASSQPGTEIFF.